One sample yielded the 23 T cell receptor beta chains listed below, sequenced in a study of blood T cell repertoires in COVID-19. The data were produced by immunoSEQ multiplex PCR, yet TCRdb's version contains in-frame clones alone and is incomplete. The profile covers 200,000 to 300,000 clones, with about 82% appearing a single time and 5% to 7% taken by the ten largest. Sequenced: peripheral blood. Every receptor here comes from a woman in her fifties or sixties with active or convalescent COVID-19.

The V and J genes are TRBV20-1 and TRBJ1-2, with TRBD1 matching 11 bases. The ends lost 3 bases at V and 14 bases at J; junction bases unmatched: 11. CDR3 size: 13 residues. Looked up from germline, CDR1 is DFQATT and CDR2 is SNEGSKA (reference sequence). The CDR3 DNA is TGCAGTGCTAGTCAGCGGACAGGGGGCTCTCTGACCTTC. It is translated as CSASQRTGGSLTF.

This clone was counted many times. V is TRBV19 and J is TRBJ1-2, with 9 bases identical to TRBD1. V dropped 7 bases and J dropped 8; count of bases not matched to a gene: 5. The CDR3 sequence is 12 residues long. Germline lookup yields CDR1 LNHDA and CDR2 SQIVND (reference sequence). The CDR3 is CASTNRGRGYTF. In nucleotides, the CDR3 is TGTGCCAGTACCAACAGGGGGCGAGGCTACACCTTC.

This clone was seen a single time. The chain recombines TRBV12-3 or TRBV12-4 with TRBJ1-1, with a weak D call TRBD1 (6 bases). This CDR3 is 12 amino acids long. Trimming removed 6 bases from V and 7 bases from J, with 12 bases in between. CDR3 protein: CASRDSKSEAFF. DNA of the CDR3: TGTGCCAGCAGGGACAGTAAGAGTGAAGCTTTCTTT.

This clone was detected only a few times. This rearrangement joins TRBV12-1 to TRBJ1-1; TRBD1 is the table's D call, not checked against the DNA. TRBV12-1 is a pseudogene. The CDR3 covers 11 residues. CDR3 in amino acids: CASSADRIAFF. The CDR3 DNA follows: TGTGCCAGCAGTGCAGACAGGATAGCTTTCTTT.

The CDR3 spells CASSFDRGWNSGNTIYF. The CDR3 DNA follows: TGTGCCAGCAGCTTTGACAGGGGGTGGAATTCCGGAAACACCATATATTTT. The chain links TRBV11-3 to TRBJ1-3, with 9 bases identical to TRBD1. This CDR3 is 17 amino acids long. Germline V gene data show CDR1 as SGHNT and CDR2 as YENEEA. J lost 4 bases, V lost 3 bases, and 10 bases had no gene match.

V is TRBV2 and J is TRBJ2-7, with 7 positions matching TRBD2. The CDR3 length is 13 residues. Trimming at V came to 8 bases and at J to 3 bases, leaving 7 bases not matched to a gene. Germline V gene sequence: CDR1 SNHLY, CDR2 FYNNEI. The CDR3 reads CASEGLSHYEQYF. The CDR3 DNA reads TGTGCCAGCGAGGGACTATCCCACTACGAGCAGTACTTC.

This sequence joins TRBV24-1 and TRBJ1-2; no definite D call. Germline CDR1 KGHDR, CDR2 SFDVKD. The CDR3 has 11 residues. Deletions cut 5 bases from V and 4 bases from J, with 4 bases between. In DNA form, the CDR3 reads TGTGCCACCAGTGGGCCCTATGGCTACACCTTC. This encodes CATSGPYGYTF.

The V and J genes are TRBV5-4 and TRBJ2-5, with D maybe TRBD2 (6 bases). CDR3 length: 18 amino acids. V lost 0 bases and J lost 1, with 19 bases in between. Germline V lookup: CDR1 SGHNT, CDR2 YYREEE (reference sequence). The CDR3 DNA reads TGTGCCAGCAGCTTGGCCCAAACGGGACTCGCTACCCAAGAGACCCAGTACTTC. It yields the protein CASSLAQTGLATQETQYF.

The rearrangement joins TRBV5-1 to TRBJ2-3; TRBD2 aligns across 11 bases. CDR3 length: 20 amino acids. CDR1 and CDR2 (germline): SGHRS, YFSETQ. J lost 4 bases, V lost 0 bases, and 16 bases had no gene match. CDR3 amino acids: CASSLEGGPIAGGPADTQYF. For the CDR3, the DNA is TGCGCCAGCAGCTTGGAGGGGGGACCCATAGCGGGAGGGCCGGCAGATACGCAGTATTTT. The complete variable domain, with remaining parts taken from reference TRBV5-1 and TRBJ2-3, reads KAGVTQTPRYLIKTRGQQVTLSCSPISGHRSVSWYQQTPGQGLQFLFEYFSETQRNKGNFPGRFSGRQFSNSRSEMNVSTLELGDSALYLCASSLEGGPIAGGPADTQYFGPGTRLTVL.

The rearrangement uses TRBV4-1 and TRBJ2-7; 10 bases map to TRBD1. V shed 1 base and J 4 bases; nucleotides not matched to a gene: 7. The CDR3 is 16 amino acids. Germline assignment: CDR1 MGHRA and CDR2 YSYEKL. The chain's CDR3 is CASSQGGGQGIYEQYF. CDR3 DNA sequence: TGCGCCAGCAGCCAAGGGGGGGGACAGGGGATATACGAGCAGTACTTC.

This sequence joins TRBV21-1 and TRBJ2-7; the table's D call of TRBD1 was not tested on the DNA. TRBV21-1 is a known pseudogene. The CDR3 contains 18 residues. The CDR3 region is CASSKDGEGRGRVIEQYV. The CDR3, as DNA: TGTGCCAGCAGCAAAGATGGGGAGGGCAGGGGGCGCGTCATCGAGCAGTACGTC.

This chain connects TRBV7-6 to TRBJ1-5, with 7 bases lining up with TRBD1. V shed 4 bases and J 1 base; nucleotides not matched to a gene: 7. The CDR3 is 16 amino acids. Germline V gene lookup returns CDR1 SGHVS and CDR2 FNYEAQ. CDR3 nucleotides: TGTGCCAGCAGCTCCGGGAGGGGGCTAAGCAATCAGCCCCAGCATTTT. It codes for CASSSGRGLSNQPQHF.

The CDR3 sequence: CASSLAGSYEQYV. The CDR3, as DNA: TGTGCCAGCAGTCTAGCGGGGTCTTACGAGCAGTACGTC. The chain links TRBV28 to TRBJ2-7; 9 bases are shared with TRBD2. Germline lookup yields CDR1 MDHEN and CDR2 SYDVKM. The CDR3 is 13 amino acids. The trim removed 5 bases at V and 4 bases at J, leaving 3 bases unmatched.

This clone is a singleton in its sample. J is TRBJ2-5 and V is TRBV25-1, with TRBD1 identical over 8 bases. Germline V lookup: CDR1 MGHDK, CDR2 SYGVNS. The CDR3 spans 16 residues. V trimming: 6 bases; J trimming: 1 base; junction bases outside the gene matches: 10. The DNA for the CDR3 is TGTGCCAGCAGCGAGACAGGGGCCGCCTCCCAAGAGACCCAGTACTTC. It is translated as CASSETGAASQETQYF. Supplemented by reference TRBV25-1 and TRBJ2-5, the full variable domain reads EADIYQTPRYLVIGTGKKITLECSQTMGHDKMYWYQQDPGMELHLIHYSYGVNSTEKGDLSSESTVSRIRTEHFPLTLESARPSHTSQYLCASSETGAASQETQYFGPGTRLLVL.

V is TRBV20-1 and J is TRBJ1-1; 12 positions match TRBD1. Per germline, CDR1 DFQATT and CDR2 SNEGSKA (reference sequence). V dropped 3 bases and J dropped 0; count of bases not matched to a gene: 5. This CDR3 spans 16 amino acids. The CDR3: CSASGTGGRMNTEAFF. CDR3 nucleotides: TGCAGTGCTAGTGGGACAGGGGGCCGAATGAACACTGAAGCTTTCTTT.

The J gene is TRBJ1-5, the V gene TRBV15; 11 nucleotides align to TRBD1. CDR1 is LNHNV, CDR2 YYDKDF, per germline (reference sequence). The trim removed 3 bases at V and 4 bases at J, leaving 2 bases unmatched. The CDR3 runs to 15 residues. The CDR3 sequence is CATSRDRGRNQPQHF. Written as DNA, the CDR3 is TGTGCCACCAGCAGGGACAGGGGGCGAAATCAGCCCCAGCATTTT.

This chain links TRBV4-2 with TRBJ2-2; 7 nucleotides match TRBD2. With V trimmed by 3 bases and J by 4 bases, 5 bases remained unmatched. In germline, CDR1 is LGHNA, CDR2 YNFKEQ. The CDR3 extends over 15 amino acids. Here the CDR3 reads CASSQVTGGTGELFF. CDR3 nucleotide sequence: TGTGCCAGCAGCCAGGTTACGGGGGGCACCGGGGAGCTGTTTTTT.

Written as DNA, the CDR3 is TGTGCCAGCAGTTACTCGAGACAGGGGGCTTCACCCCTCCACTTT. This encodes CASSYSRQGASPLHF. The chain is built from TRBV6-5 and TRBJ1-6; TRBD1 aligns across 10 bases. The CDR3 covers 15 residues. The V and J ends lost 0 bases and 9 bases, in that order; junction bases with no gene match: 2. Germline values: CDR1 MNHEY, CDR2 SVGAGI.

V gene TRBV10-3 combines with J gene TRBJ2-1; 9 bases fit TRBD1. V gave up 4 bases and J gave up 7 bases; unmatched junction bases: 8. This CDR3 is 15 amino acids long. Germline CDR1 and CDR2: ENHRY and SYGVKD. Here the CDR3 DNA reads TGTGCCATCAGTGCGATACAGGGGGCGCGAAATGAGCAGTTCTTC. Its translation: CAISAIQGARNEQFF.

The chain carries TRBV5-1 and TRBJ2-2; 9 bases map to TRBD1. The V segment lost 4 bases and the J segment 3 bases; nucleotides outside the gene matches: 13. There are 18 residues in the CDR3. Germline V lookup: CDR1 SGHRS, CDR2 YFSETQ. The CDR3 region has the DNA TGCGCCAGCAGCACTCCTCAAAACAGGGGGCAACACACCGGGGAGCTGTTTTTT. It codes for CASSTPQNRGQHTGELFF.

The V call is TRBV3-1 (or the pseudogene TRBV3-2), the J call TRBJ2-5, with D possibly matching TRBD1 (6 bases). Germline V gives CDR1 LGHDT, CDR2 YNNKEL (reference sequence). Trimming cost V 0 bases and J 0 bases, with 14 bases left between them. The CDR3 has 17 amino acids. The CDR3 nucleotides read TGTGCCAGCAGCCAAGATTTGAGGACAGTGTACCAAGAGACCCAGTACTTC. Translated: CASSQDLRTVYQETQYF.

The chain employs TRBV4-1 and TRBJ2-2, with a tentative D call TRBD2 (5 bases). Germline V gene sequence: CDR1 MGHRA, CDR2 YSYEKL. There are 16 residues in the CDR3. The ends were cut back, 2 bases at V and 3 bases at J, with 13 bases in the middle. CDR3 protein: CASSQKLAQDTGELFF. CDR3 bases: TGCGCCAGCAGCCAAAAATTAGCGCAGGACACCGGGGAGCTGTTTTTT.

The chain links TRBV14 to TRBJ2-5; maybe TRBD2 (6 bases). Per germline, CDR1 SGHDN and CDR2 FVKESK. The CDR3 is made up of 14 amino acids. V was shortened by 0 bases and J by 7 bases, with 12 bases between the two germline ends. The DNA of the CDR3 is TGTGCCAGCAGCCAAGAGGGCGGGATCGGGACCCAGTACTTC. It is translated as CASSQEGGIGTQYF.